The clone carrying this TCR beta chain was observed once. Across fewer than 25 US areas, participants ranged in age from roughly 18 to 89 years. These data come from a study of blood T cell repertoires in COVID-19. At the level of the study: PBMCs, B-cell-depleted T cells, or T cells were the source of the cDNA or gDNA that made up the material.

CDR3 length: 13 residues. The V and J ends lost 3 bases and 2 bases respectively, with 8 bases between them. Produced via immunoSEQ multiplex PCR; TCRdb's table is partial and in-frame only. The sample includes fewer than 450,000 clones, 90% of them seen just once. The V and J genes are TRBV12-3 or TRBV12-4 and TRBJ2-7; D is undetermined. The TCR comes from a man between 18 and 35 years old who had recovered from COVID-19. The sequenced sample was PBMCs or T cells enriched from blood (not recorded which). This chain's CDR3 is CASSLSRTYEQYF. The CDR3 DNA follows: TGTGCCAGCAGTTTGTCCAGAACCTACGAGCAGTACTTC.